This is a list of T cell receptor beta chains from one sample in a study of vaccination and CD4 T cells after COVID-19. Their antigens remain unidentified. Via MiXCR, TCRdb re-called the PCR reads, giving one row per CDR3 protein. The sample consists of 10,000 or so distinct CDR3 sequences, 61% of them appearing once. The source material was CD4+ T cells from blood, cultured in vitro. These receptors came from a human donor who had recovered from COVID-19. CDR3s include the opening cysteine and the closing phenylalanine or tryptophan. The listing skips clone size in some rows; elsewhere it reads once, few, many or a size class.

J | size | V | CDR3
TRBJ2-3 | few | TRBV20-1 | CSARDTGRPGDTQYF
TRBJ1-6 | NA | TRBV7-2 | CASSPGTDSPLHF
TRBJ2-5 | NA | TRBV7-2 | CASSLAAPAETQYF
TRBJ2-5 | NA | TRBV20-1 | CSARAEAGVETQYF
TRBJ2-5 | NA | TRBV20-1 | CSARIAGVGETQYF
TRBJ1-4 | NA | TRBV20-1 | CSASRSVRGEKLFF
TRBJ1-1 | NA | TRBV28 | CASSLSSGDTEAFF
TRBJ1-2 | NA | TRBV11-2 | CASSTGEGFYSYTF
TRBJ2-2 | NA | TRBV20-1 | CSARDAGTNTGELFF
TRBJ2-7 | few | TRBV7-6 | CASSRRQGDYEQYF
TRBJ2-3 | NA | TRBV7-2 | CASSLDRAQYF
TRBJ1-1 | NA | TRBV6-5 | CASSSRSRGNTEAFF
TRBJ2-3 | NA | TRBV11-2 | CASSLGWTDTQYF
TRBJ1-6 | NA | TRBV11-3 | CASSLESVNYNSPLHF
TRBJ2-3 | NA | TRBV6-2/TRBV6-3 | CASSPRRGYTDTQYF
TRBJ1-5 | NA | TRBV20-1 | CSAYGDRALVQPQHF
TRBJ2-7 | NA | TRBV11-3 | CASSLVVAALGDRHEQYF
TRBJ1-1 | NA | TRBV5-1 | CASSPDRGNRNTEAFF